This entry concerns a single T cell receptor (beta chain). What it binds is not known. This sample stems from a study of cytomegalovirus exposure and HLA in healthy donors. For the study at large: An early release of data contained roughly 86 million unique TCRs, which came from HLA-typed donors.

The PCR employed 60 Vbeta primers together with 13 Jbeta primers. Clones were sequenced by immunoSEQ multiplex PCR, and TCRdb holds only the in-frame ones, with some missing. The sample lists some 120,000 clones, 60% to 85% occurring once. All the people who gave samples were healthy bone marrow donors. General study findings and limits: Among the CMV-associated chains, a few were confirmed in vitro as specific for CMV antigens. Some TCR beta chains (164 of them) were listed as cytomegalovirus-associated.

The germline V gene encodes CDR1 MNHNY and CDR2 SVGAGI (reference sequence). V was pared by 2 bases and J by 6 bases, with 5 bases between. This CDR3 comprises 12 residues. This clonotype was obtained from a man younger than 45 in good health and CMV-seronegative. Sequences were obtained from PBMCs. V is TRBV6-6 and J is TRBJ1-5; the D is unclear. This CDR3 is CASSYVSQPQHF. The CDR3 coding sequence is TGTGCCAGCAGTTACGTGAGTCAGCCCCAGCATTTT.